This TCR beta chain was obtained from a study of molecular identifiers for immune sequencing clone quantification. V lost 1 base, J lost 7 bases, and 11 bases lay in between. The CDR3 is 12 residues long. Germline V lookup: CDR1 GTSNPN, CDR2 SVGIG (reference sequence). TCRdb re-analysed the PCR reads in MiXCR, keeping a single row per CDR3 protein. The sample has 40,000 to 45,000 distinct CDR3 sequences; 15% to 20% are singletons. Study conclusions and caveats: Clones with over 20 RNA copies captured over 99% of effector molecules but under 1% of naive ones.

Turning to this clonotype: Its antigen is unknown.

Material: naive CD8+ T cells from blood, with Jurkat cell RNA spiked in. Subset described: FACS-sorted CD8+CD4-CCR7+CD45RA+ naive T cells. The sequence came from a human donor in good health. Some libraries in this study had Jurkat cell RNA spiked in. The chain uses TRBV30 and TRBJ2-7; D is unclear. The CDR3 DNA is TGTGCCTGGAGTGGACCCCTAGGGGAGCAGTACTTC. Amino acid sequence: CAWSGPLGEQYF.